The next 24 T cell receptor beta chains were all read from a single sample in a study of cytomegalovirus exposure and HLA in healthy donors. Amplification used 60 Vbeta primers and 13 Jbeta primers. Clones were read by immunoSEQ multiplex PCR, and TCRdb kept only the in-frame ones, dropping some. The sample contains roughly 180,000 clones, about 80% of which appear only once. The sample taken for sequencing was PBMCs. Receptors originate from a man aged 45 to 65 in good health and CMV-seropositive.

This chain connects TRBV5-6 to TRBJ2-1; 8 bases are shared with TRBD1. With V trimmed by 4 bases and J by 6 bases, 9 bases remained unmatched. Per the germline V gene, CDR1 is SGHDT and CDR2 is YYEEEE. The CDR3 has 15 residues. Here the CDR3 reads CASSPGTGRFNEQFF. DNA of the CDR3: TGTGCCAGCAGCCCCGGGACAGGACGATTCAATGAGCAGTTCTTC.

CDR3 nucleotide sequence: TGTGCCAGCATGACTGAGCGGGGGAGACACAATGAGCAGTTCTTC. Encoded protein: CASMTERGRHNEQFF. The chain carries TRBV2 and TRBJ2-1; 8 bases match TRBD2. This CDR3 has 15 amino acids. The J segment lost 5 bases and the V segment lost 7 bases, leaving 10 bases of the junction unmatched. From germline, CDR1 is SNHLY and CDR2 FYNNEI.

The chain uses TRBV6-5 and TRBJ1-2; 8 bases align to TRBD1. Germline V CDR1 and CDR2: MNHEY, SVGAGI. CDR3 length: 13 residues. After removal of 7 bases from V and 3 bases from J, the junction contained 4 bases not matched to a gene. In DNA, the CDR3 is TGTGCCAGCACGCAGACAGGGGACTATGGCTACACCTTC. Its protein product is CASTQTGDYGYTF.

The chain is built from TRBV2 and TRBJ1-2, with a weak D call TRBD1 (5 bases). Trimming took 4 bases from V and 6 from J, leaving 15 bases between them. The germline gives CDR1 SNHLY, CDR2 FYNNEI. The CDR3 length is 14 residues. The CDR3 region is CASSVRRGNDGYTF. The CDR3 bases are TGTGCCAGCAGTGTCCGACGGGGGAACGATGGCTACACCTTC.

The chain links TRBV5-8 to TRBJ2-1, with 11 bases fitting TRBD1. CDR1 is SGHTS and CDR2 is YDEGEE in the germline V gene. CDR3 length: 14 residues. V lost 3 bases and J lost 8; bases outside the gene matches: 4. The CDR3 sequence is CASSWDRGFDEQFF. CDR3 in DNA: TGTGCCAGCAGCTGGGACAGGGGGTTCGATGAGCAGTTCTTC.

The genes are TRBV18 and TRBJ1-2; no clear D. Germline values: CDR1 KGHSH, CDR2 LQKENI. This CDR3 spans 13 amino acids. V lost 3 bases and J lost 4, with 9 bases in between. The CDR3 nucleotides are TGTGCCAGCTCACCGGATGAGGCCTATGGCTACACCTTC. Encoded protein: CASSPDEAYGYTF.

The J gene is TRBJ2-2, the V gene TRBV27, with a possible D match to TRBD2 (6 bases). Germline CDR1 MNHEY, CDR2 SMNVEV (reference sequence). With 3 bases removed from V and 3 bases from J, the gap between germline ends came to 14 bases. The CDR3 sequence is 16 residues long. CDR3 sequence (DNA): TGTGCCAGCAGTTTTGAATCCGGGACTCACACCGGGGAGCTGTTTTTT. It yields the protein CASSFESGTHTGELFF.

This clone occurred once. Written as DNA, the CDR3 is TGTGCCAGCAGTGAGGGGCCATACCAGTTCTTC. Residues: CASSEGPYQFF. The V call is TRBV2, the J call TRBJ2-1, with TRBD1 as a possible D gene (5 bases). The V gene's germline CDR1 is SNHLY and CDR2 FYNNEI. Trimming shortened V by 3 bases and J by 13 bases, and 10 bases separated the two germline ends. This CDR3 spans 11 amino acids.

V gene TRBV9 combines with J gene TRBJ1-3; the D gene is possibly TRBD1 (5 bases). From germline, CDR1 is SGDLS and CDR2 YYNGEE. This CDR3 contains 15 residues. The V end lost 3 bases, the J end lost 4 bases, and 14 bases lay between the germline ends. The CDR3 spells CASSAAWGSGNTIYF. As DNA, the CDR3 is TGTGCCAGCAGCGCCGCCTGGGGCAGCGGAAACACCATATATTTT. The full variable domain, completed using reference TRBV9 and TRBJ1-3, is DSGVTQTPKHLITATGQRVTLRCSPRSGDLSVYWYQQSLDQGLQFLIQYYNGEERAKGNILERFSAQQFPDLHSELNLSSLELGDSALYFCASSAAWGSGNTIYFGEGSWLTVV.

The CDR3 bases are TGTGCCAGCACCCCTTTAACTAGCGGGGGGTACGAGCAGTACTTC. It translates to CASTPLTSGGYEQYF. V and J are TRBV28 and TRBJ2-7; 12 nucleotides align to TRBD2. Germline lookup yields CDR1 MDHEN and CDR2 SYDVKM. V shed 7 bases and J 4 bases; nucleotides not matched to a gene: 8. The CDR3 has 15 residues. The whole variable domain, remainder taken from reference TRBV28 and TRBJ2-7, is DVKVTQSSRYLVKRTGEKVFLECVQDMDHENMFWYRQDPGLGLRLIYFSYDVKMKEKGDIPEGYSVSREKKERFSLILESASTNQTSMYLCASTPLTSGGYEQYFGPGTRLTVT.

The chain carries TRBV5-1 and TRBJ1-4, with D unresolved. V shed 4 bases and J shed 10 bases, with 17 bases lying between them. Looked up from germline, CDR1 is SGHRS and CDR2 is YFSETQ. The CDR3 runs to 14 residues. CDR3 residues: CASSRTARRGKLFF. The CDR3 coding sequence is TGCGCCAGCAGCCGCACGGCCCGAAGAGGAAAACTGTTTTTT.

This clone appeared a few times. This chain joins TRBV7-9 and TRBJ1-3; maybe TRBD1 (6 bases). V shed 0 bases and J shed 1 base, with 10 bases lying between them. CDR1 is SEHNR and CDR2 is FQNEAQ in the germline V gene (reference sequence). The CDR3 is 16 residues long. The CDR3 here is CASSLAGGESGNTIYF. CDR3 bases: TGTGCCAGCAGCTTAGCTGGGGGCGAATCTGGAAACACCATATATTTT.

With regard to this clone: Additional DNA sequences in this sample encode the identical CDR3. The rearrangement joins TRBV5-1 to TRBJ2-7; 8 bases map to TRBD1. The CDR3 extends over 15 amino acids. J gave up 3 bases and V 4 bases, and 9 bases lay outside the gene matches. Germline CDR1 and CDR2: SGHRS and YFSETQ. The CDR3 nucleotides read TGCGCCAGCAGCCTAGGGACAGGAGGGGTCTACGAGCAGTACTTC. This encodes CASSLGTGGVYEQYF.

The rearrangement joins TRBV4-2 to TRBJ2-7; 10 nucleotides agree with TRBD1. Germline CDR1 reads LGHNA; CDR2 reads YNFKEQ. J gave up 5 bases and V 5 bases, and 6 bases lay outside the gene matches. The CDR3 spans 14 residues. The CDR3 DNA follows: TGTGCCAGCAGCTACGGGACAGGGGATAACGAGCAGTACTTC. It translates to CASSYGTGDNEQYF.

CDR3 nucleotides: TGCGCCAGCAGCCCGCAGCCGGGAACCAATTCACCCCTCCACTTT. This codes for CASSPQPGTNSPLHF. The chain employs TRBV5-1 and TRBJ1-6; D unresolved. The CDR3 is 15 residues long. V lost 4 bases and J 7 bases, leaving 15 bases between the germline ends. Germline V gene data show CDR1 as SGHRS and CDR2 as YFSETQ.

The chain joins TRBV30 to TRBJ2-5, with no clear D. V was pared by 0 bases and J by 5 bases, with 13 bases between. This CDR3 is 14 amino acids long. Germline loops: CDR1 GTSNPN, CDR2 SVGIG (reference sequence). CDR3 loop: CAWSVEHLYETQYF. CDR3 coding DNA: TGTGCCTGGAGTGTTGAGCACCTCTACGAGACCCAGTACTTC. Based on the CDR3 plus reference TRBV30 and TRBJ2-5, the full variable domain is SQTIHQWPATLVQPVGSPLSLECTVEGTSNPNLYWYRQAAGRGLQLLFYSVGIGQISSEVPQNLSASRPQDRQFILSSKKLLLSDSGFYLCAWSVEHLYETQYFGPGTRLLVL.

V usage is TRBV27 and J usage is TRBJ2-4; D gene unclear. The V gene lost 4 bases and the J gene lost 3 bases, with 16 bases spanning the gap. There are 16 residues in the CDR3. The germline gives CDR1 MNHEY, CDR2 SMNVEV (reference sequence). CDR3 protein: CASSSRPLEDKNIQYF. In DNA, the CDR3 is TGTGCCAGCAGTTCTAGACCCCTGGAAGACAAAAACATTCAGTACTTC.

The V call is TRBV4-3, the J call TRBJ1-3; D is uncertain. Germline lookup yields CDR1 LGHNA and CDR2 YSLEER. This CDR3 is 13 amino acids long. Trimming shortened V by 1 base and J by 3 bases, and 4 bases separated the two germline ends. The CDR3 DNA sequence: TGCGCCAGCAGCCAAGTCGGTGGAAACACCATATATTTT. Residues: CASSQVGGNTIYF.

The chain couples TRBV15 to TRBJ2-7; D not certain. Trimming took off 3 bases at V and 3 bases at J, with 6 bases between the two ends. The CDR3 is 12 amino acids. Germline CDR1 reads LNHNV; CDR2 reads YYDKDF (reference sequence). The CDR3 loop reads CATSRAGYEQYF. The CDR3, as DNA: TGTGCCACCAGCAGGGCAGGCTACGAGCAGTACTTC.

The CDR3 sequence is CASSVVPQGAYEQYF. CDR3 in DNA: TGCGCCAGCAGCGTTGTCCCACAGGGTGCCTACGAGCAGTACTTC. The rearrangement links TRBV5-1 to TRBJ2-7, with D maybe TRBD1 (6 bases). The germline gives CDR1 SGHRS, CDR2 YFSETQ. Trimming shortened V by 4 bases and J by 2 bases, and 16 bases separated the two germline ends. The CDR3 extends over 15 amino acids.

This clone was seen a handful of times. This chain uses TRBV4-1 with TRBJ2-3; TRBD1 matches 9 bases. Germline CDR1 MGHRA, CDR2 YSYEKL. Trimming removed 2 bases from V and 0 bases from J; junction bases left unmatched: 3. The CDR3 has 16 residues. The CDR3 here is CASSQPGQGSTDTQYF. CDR3 DNA: TGCGCCAGCAGCCAACCCGGACAGGGGAGCACAGATACGCAGTATTTT.

This clone was seen a handful of times. V gene TRBV19 combines with J gene TRBJ2-3; 14 bases line up with TRBD2. Per the germline V gene, CDR1 is LNHDA and CDR2 is SQIVND (reference sequence). The CDR3 contains 21 residues. V was pared by 5 bases and J by 0 bases, with 16 bases of the junction left unmatched. DNA of the CDR3: TGTGCCAGTAGTGGACGTCCCGGACTAGCGGGGGGCAGGCCAAGCACAGATACGCAGTATTTT. Amino acids: CASSGRPGLAGGRPSTDTQYF.

The rearrangement joins TRBV18 to TRBJ1-4; the D is unclear. Germline CDR1 reads KGHSH; CDR2 reads LQKENI. The CDR3 runs 16 residues. Deletions cut 3 bases from V and 4 bases from J, with 15 bases between. The CDR3 coding sequence is TGTGCCAGCTCACCCACCAATACGGACTTTAATGAAAAACTGTTTTTT. It translates to CASSPTNTDFNEKLFF.

This chain connects TRBV5-1 to TRBJ2-3; the match to TRBD2 covers 8 bases. Germline CDR1 reads SGHRS; CDR2 reads YFSETQ. V lost 4 bases, J lost 2 bases, and 6 bases stayed unmatched. CDR3 size: 15 residues. The CDR3: CASSPSGLATDTQYF. CDR3 nucleotide sequence: TGCGCCAGCAGCCCCTCAGGACTAGCCACAGATACGCAGTATTTT.